The T cell receptor (beta chain) under discussion was sequenced for a study of response to subunit inactivated influenza vaccine. General study results and limits: Each seasonal influenza vaccination recruits few new T cells, the authors suggested.

This clonotype was counted between two and nine times. The antigen remains unidentified. V was shortened by 0 bases and J by 6 bases, with 20 bases between the two germline ends. The CDR3 loop spans 17 amino acids. CDR1 SGHRS and CDR2 YFSETQ come from the germline V gene. TCRdb re-analysed the RT-PCR reads in MiXCR, keeping a single row per CDR3 protein. The sample yields hundreds of thousands of distinct CDR3 sequences, 12% seen once. Sequenced here: PBMCs from blood, sampled on the day of vaccination. The chain links TRBV5-1 to TRBJ2-3; D may be TRBD2 (6 bases). The TCR sequence derives from a middle-aged man who received an inactivated influenza vaccine. DNA of the CDR3: TGCGCCAGCAGCTTGGCTCTTAGCGGACTGGGCATGGATACGCAGTATTTT. Translation gives CASSLALSGLGMDTQYF.